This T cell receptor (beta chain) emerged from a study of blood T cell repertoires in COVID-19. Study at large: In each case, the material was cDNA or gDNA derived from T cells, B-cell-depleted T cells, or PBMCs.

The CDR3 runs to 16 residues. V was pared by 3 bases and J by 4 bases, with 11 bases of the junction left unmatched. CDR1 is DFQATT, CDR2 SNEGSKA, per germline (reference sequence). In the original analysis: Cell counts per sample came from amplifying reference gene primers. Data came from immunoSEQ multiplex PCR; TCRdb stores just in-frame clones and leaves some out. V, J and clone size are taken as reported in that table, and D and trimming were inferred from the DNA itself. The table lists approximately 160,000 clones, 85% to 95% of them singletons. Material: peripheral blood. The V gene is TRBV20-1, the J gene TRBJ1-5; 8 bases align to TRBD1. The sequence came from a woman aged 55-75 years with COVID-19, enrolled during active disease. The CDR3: CSASSGGQVMNQPQHF. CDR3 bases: TGCAGTGCTAGTTCAGGGGGACAGGTGATGAATCAGCCCCAGCATTTT.